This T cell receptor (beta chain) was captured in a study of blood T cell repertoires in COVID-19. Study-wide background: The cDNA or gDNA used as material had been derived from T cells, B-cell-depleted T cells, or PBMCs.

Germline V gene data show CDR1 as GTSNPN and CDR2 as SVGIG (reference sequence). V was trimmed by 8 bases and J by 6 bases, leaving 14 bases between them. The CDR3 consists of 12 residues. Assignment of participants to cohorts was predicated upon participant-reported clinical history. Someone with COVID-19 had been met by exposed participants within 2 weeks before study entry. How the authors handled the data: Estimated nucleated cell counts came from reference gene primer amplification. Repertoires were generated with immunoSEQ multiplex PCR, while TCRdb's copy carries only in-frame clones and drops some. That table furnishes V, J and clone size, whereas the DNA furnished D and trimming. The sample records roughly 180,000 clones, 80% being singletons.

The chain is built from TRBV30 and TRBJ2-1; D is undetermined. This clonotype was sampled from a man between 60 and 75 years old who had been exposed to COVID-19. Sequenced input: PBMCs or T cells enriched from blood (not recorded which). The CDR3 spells CAGVTRLNEQFF. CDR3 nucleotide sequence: TGTGCCGGAGTGACGAGACTCAATGAGCAGTTCTTC.